The T cell receptor (beta chain) under discussion was sequenced for a study of blood T cell repertoires in COVID-19. The overall study: COVID-19 samples collected from the United States, Italy and Spain covered acute and convalescent phases. Nucleic acid was either cDNA or gDNA, and it came from T cells, B-cell-depleted T cells, or PBMCs.

V gave up 3 bases and J gave up 6 bases; unmatched junction bases: 3. The CDR3 runs to 14 residues. Germline V lookup: CDR1 SGHNT, CDR2 YENEEA. Authors' data handling: Reference gene primers were amplified, and this amplification served to estimate nucleated cell counts. Method: immunoSEQ multiplex PCR; TCRdb's copy keeps in-frame clones and lacks some. The V and J calls and clone size come from that table; D and trimming were worked out from the DNA. The repertoire has about 140,000 clones, 84% of them found once; the top ten carry roughly 9%. The clonotype originates from a woman older than 75 in a cohort sampled during active or convalescent COVID-19. The chain recombines TRBV11-3 with TRBJ1-4; 8 bases map to TRBD1. The sequencing sample was made of peripheral blood. The CDR3 here is CASSFRGQDEKLFF. The CDR3 region has the DNA TGTGCCAGCAGCTTCAGGGGGCAGGATGAAAAACTGTTTTTT.